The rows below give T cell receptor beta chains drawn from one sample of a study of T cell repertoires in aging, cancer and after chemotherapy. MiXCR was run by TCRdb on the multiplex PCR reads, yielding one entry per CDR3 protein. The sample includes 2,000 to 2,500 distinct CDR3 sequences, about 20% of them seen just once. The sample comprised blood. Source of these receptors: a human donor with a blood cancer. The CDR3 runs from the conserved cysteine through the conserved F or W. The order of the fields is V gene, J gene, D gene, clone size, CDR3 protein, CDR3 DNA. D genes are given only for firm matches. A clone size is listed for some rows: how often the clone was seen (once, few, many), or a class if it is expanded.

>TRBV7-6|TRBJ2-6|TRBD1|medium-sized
CASSELQGANGANVLTF
TGTGCCAGCAGCGAATTACAGGGGGCGAATGGGGCCAACGTCCTGACTTTC
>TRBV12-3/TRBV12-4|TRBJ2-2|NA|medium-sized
CASRVLATGELFF
TGTGCCAGCAGGGTACTAGCAACCGGGGAGCTGTTTTTT
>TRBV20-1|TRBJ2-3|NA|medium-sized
CSAWEDTQYF
TGCAGTGCATGGGAGGATACGCAGTATTTT
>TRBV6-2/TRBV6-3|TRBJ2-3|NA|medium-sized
CASSYPRVGWDTQYF
TGTGCCAGCAGTTACCCTCGAGTCGGATGGGATACGCAGTATTTT
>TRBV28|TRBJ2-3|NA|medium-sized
CASSLSGTDTQYF
TGTGCCAGCAGTTTATCCGGCACAGATACGCAGTATTTT
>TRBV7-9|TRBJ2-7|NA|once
CASSRKSWGAGQYF
TGTGCCAGCAGCCGAAAGAGCTGGGGGGCGGGGCAGTACTTC
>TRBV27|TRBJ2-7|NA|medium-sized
CASSHSYEQYF
TGTGCCAGCAGCCACTCCTACGAGCAGTACTTC
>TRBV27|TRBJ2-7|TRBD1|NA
CASSDRAPDEQYF
TGTGCCAGCAGCGACAGGGCGCCGGACGAGCAGTACTTC
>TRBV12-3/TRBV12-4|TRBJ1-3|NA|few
CASSLSVAGNTIYF
TGTGCCAGCAGTTTATCGGTAGCGGGAAACACCATATATTTT
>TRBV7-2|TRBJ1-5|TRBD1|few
CASSDRGGNQPQHF
TGTGCCAGCAGCGACAGGGGAGGGAATCAGCCCCAGCATTTT
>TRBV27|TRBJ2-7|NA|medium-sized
CASSASPENVAYEQYF
TGTGCCAGCAGTGCCTCCCCAGAGAACGTAGCCTACGAGCAGTACTTC
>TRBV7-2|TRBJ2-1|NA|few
CASSILGLSYNEQFF
TGTGCCAGCAGCATACTGGGACTTAGTTACAATGAGCAGTTCTTC
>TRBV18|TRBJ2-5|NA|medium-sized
CASSSQGTQYF
TGTGCCAGCTCCTCCCAAGGGACCCAGTACTTC
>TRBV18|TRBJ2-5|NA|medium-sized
CASSRRGTQYF
TGTGCCAGCTCACGTCGGGGGACCCAGTACTTC
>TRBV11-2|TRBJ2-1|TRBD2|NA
CASSFRGSLAGLYNEQFF
TGTGCCAGCAGCTTTCGGGGGAGTCTAGCGGGTTTGTACAATGAGCAGTTCTTC
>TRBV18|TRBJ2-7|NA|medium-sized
CASSPIERRTFYEQYF
TGTGCCAGCTCACCAATCGAGAGGCGGACATTCTACGAGCAGTACTTC
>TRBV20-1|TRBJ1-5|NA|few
CSASLKGVWNQPQHF
TGCAGTGCTAGCCTCAAGGGGGTGTGGAATCAGCCCCAGCATTTT
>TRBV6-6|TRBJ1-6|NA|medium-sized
CASSYSGATNSPLHF
TGTGCCAGCAGTTACTCGGGGGCCACAAATTCACCCCTCCACTTT
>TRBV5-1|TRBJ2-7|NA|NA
CASSFTVSYEQYF
TGCGCCAGCAGCTTTACAGTCTCCTACGAGCAGTACTTC
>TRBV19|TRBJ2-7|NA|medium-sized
CASSIGAGGEQYF
TGTGCCAGTAGTATAGGGGCCGGCGGCGAGCAGTACTTC
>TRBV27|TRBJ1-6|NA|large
CASSLLSPGPYALHF
TGTGCCAGCAGTTTACTTTCACCGGGACCCTACGCTCTCCACTTT
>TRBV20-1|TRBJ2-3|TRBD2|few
CSASLAGGGGAQYF
TGCAGTGCTAGTTTAGCGGGAGGCGGGGGGGCGCAGTATTTT
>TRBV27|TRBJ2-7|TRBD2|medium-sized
CASSFTGGANEQYF
TGTGCCAGCAGTTTTACGGGGGGGGCAAACGAGCAGTACTTC
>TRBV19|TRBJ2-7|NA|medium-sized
CASSPSSGAGEQYF
TGTGCCAGTAGTCCATCGTCAGGGGCGGGCGAGCAGTACTTC
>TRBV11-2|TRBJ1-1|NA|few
CASSSPLGNTEAFF
TGTGCCAGCAGCTCCCCCCTCGGGAACACTGAAGCTTTCTTT
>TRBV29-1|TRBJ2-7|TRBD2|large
CSALAGLYEQYF
TGCAGCGCACTAGCGGGGCTCTACGAGCAGTACTTC
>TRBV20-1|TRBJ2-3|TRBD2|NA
CSASRAGGAQYF
TGCAGTGCTAGCCGTGCCGGGGGGGCGCAGTATTTT
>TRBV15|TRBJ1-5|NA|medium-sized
CATSRVDSYSNQPQHF
TGTGCCACCAGCAGAGTTGACAGTTATAGCAATCAGCCCCAGCATTTT
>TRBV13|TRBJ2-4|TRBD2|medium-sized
CASSLEGLMLAGDSIQYF
TGTGCCAGCAGCTTAGAGGGGCTGATGCTAGCGGGAGATAGCATTCAGTACTTC
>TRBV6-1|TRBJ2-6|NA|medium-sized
CASKEEVTGANVLTF
TGTGCCAGCAAAGAAGAGGTAACTGGGGCCAACGTCCTGACTTTC
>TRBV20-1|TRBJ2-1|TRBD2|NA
CSARDVAGIENEQFF
TGCAGTGCTAGAGATGTAGCGGGAATTGAAAATGAGCAGTTCTTC
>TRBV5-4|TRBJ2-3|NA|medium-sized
CASSLVDSSTDTQYF
TGTGCCAGCAGCTTGGTAGACTCTAGCACAGATACGCAGTATTTT
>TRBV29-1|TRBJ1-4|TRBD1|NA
CSVRGGAANEKLFF
TGCAGCGTTAGAGGGGGCGCGGCTAATGAAAAACTGTTTTTT
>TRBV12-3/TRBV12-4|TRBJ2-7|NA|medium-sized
CASSLAGSGNIGQYF
TGTGCCAGCAGTTTAGCCGGGTCAGGCAATATAGGGCAGTACTTC
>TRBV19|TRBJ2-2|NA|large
CASREANTGELFF
TGTGCCAGTAGAGAGGCGAACACCGGGGAGCTGTTTTTT
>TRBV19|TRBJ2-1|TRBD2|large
CASSMGLAGGNNEQFF
TGTGCCAGTAGTATGGGACTAGCGGGAGGTAACAATGAGCAGTTCTTC
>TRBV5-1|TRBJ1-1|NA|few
CASSGPARDTEAFF
TGCGCCAGCAGCGGCCCGGCCCGGGACACTGAAGCTTTCTTT
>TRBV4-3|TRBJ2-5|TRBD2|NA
CASSQDSLAGETQYF
TGCGCCAGCAGCCAAGATAGTCTAGCGGGAGAGACCCAGTACTTC
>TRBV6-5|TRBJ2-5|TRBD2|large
CASSYAASGLFREETQYF
TGTGCCAGCAGTTACGCGGCTAGCGGGCTCTTTAGGGAAGAGACCCAGTACTTC
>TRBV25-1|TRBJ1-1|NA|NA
CASSESQGLALF
TGTGCCAGCAGTGAATCCCAGGGCCTCGCTCTCTTT
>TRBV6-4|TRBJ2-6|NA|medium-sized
CASSEGSGANVLTF
TGTGCCAGCAGTGAGGGGTCTGGGGCCAACGTCCTGACTTTC
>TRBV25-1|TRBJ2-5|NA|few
CASSESVRSSTKETQYF
TGTGCCAGCAGTGAATCCGTCCGTAGCAGCACCAAAGAGACCCAGTACTTC
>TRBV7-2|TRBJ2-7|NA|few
CASSLMRASYEQYF
TGTGCCAGCAGCTTGATGCGGGCCTCCTACGAGCAGTACTTC
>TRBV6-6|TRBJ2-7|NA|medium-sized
CASSYSSYEQYF
TGTGCCAGCAGTTACTCTTCCTACGAGCAGTACTTC
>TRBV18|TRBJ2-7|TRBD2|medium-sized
CASSRQPGLAGASFVEQYF
TGTGCCAGCTCACGACAACCGGGACTAGCGGGAGCCAGTTTCGTCGAGCAGTACTTC
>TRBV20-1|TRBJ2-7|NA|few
CSALNYEQYF
TGCAGTGCTCTAAACTACGAGCAGTACTTC
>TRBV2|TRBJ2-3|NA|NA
CASSDRGRTDTQYF
TGTGCCAGCAGTGACAGGGGTAGAACAGATACGCAGTATTTT
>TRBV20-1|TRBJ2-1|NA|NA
CSALRGNEQFF
TGCAGTGCCCTGAGGGGGAATGAGCAGTTCTTC